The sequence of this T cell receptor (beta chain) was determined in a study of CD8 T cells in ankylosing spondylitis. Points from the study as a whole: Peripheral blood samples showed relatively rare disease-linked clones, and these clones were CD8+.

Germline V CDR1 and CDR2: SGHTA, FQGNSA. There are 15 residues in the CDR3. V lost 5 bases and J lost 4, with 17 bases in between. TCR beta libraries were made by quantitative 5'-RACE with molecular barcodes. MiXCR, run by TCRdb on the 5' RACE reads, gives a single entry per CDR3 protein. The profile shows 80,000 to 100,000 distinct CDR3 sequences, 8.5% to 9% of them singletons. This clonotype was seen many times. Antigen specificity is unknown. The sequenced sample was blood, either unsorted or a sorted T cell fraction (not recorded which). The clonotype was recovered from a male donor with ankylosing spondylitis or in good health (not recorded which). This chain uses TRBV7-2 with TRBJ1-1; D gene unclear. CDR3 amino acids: CASSRLRVGATEAFF. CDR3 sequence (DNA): TGTGCCAGCAGCCGCCTTCGTGTGGGCGCCACTGAAGCTTTCTTT.